This entry is about one T cell receptor beta chain. These data are taken from a study of lymphopenia after photon versus proton radiotherapy. Sequencing was performed with immunoSEQ multiplex PCR; in TCRdb, only in-frame clones are kept and a portion is missing. Of 40,000 to 55,000 clones in the sample, roughly 90% are singletons; the top ten hold roughly 17%. Trimming removed 2 bases from V and 0 bases from J, with 11 bases in between. Looked up from germline, CDR1 is MNHNS and CDR2 is SASEGT. The CDR3 runs 15 residues. The sample here was peripheral blood, taken from a patient treated with photon-based radiotherapy. This sequence joins TRBV6-1 and TRBJ2-7; no firm D call. This TCR was recovered from a woman in her thirties or forties with cholangiocarcinoma. The CDR3 DNA reads as TGTGCCAGCAGTGAATCAGGCGGTGGCTCCTACGAGCAGTACTTC. Translating gives CASSESGGGSYEQYF.